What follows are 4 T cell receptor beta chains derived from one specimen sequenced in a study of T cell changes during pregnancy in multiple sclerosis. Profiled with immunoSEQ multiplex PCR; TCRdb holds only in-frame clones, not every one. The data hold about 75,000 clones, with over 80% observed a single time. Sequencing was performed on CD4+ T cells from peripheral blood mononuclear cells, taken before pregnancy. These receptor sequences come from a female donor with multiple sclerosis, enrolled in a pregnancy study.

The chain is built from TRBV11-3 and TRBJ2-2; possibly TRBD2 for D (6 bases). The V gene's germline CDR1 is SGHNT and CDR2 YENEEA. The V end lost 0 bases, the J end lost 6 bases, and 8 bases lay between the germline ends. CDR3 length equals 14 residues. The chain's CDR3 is CASSLDRGSGELFF. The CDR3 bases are TGTGCCAGCAGCTTAGATCGGGGGTCCGGGGAGCTGTTTTTT.

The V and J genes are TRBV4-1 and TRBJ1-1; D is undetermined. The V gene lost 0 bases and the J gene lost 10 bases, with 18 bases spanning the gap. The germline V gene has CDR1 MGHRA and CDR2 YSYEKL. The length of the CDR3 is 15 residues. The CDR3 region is CASSQDDRSVSGAFF. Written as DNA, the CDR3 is TGCGCCAGCAGCCAAGACGATCGCTCAGTTTCTGGAGCTTTCTTT.

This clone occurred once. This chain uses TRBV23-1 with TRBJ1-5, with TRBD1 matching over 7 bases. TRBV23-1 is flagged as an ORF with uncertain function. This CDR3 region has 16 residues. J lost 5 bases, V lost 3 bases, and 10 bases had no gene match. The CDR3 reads CASSQKLTTGDQPQHF. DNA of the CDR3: TGCGCCAGCAGTCAGAAACTCACAACAGGGGATCAGCCCCAGCATTTT.

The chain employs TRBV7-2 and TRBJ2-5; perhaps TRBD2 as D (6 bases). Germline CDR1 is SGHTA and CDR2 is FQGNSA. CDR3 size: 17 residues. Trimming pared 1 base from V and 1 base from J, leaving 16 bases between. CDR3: CASSLGGGKGSQETQYF. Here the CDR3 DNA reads TGTGCCAGCAGCTTAGGCGGCGGGAAGGGGTCCCAAGAGACCCAGTACTTC.